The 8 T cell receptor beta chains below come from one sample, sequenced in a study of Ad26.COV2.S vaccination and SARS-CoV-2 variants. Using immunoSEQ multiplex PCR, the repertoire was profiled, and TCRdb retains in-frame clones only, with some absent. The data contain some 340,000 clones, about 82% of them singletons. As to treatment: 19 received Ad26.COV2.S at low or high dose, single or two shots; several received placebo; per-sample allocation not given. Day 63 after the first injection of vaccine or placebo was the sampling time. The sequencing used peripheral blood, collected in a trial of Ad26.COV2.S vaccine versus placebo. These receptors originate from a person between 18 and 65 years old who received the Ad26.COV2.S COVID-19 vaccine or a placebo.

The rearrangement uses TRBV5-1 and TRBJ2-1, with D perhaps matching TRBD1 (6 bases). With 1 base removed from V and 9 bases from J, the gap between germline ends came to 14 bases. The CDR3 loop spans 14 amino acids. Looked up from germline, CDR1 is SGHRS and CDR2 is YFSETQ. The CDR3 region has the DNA TGCGCCAGCAGCTTGAAACAGGGTAAGACTGAGCAGTTCTTC. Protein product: CASSLKQGKTEQFF.

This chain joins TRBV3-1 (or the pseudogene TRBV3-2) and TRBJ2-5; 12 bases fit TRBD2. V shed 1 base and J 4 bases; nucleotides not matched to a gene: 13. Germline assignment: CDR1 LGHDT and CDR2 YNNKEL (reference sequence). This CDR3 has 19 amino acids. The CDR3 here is CASSQGLLAGGVGGETQYF. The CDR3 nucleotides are TGTGCCAGCAGCCAAGGTTTACTAGCGGGGGGAGTGGGAGGAGAGACCCAGTACTTC.

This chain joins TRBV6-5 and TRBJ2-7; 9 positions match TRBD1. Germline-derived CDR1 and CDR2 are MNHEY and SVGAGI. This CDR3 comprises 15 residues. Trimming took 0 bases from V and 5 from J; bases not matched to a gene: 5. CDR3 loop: CASSYSGTGWNEQYF. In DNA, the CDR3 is TGTGCCAGCAGTTACTCGGGGACAGGGTGGAACGAGCAGTACTTC.

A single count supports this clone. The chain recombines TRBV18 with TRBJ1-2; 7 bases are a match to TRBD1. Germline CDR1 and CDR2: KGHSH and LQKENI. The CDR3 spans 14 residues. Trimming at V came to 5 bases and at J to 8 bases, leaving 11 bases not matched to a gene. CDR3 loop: CASSSAITGDGYTF. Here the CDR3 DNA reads TGTGCCAGCTCATCGGCGATAACAGGGGACGGCTACACCTTC.

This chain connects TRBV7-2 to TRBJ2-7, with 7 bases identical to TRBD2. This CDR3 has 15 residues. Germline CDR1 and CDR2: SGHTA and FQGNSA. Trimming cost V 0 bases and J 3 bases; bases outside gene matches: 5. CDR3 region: CASSLAAGDLYEQYF. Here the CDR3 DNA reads TGTGCCAGCAGCTTAGCGGCGGGGGACCTCTACGAGCAGTACTTC.

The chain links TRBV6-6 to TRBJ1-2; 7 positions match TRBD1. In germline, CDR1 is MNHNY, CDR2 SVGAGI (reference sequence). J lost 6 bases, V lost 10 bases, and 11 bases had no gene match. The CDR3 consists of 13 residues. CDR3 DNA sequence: TGTGCCATAACCGAGCAGGGGGGCAATGGCTACACCTTC. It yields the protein CAITEQGGNGYTF.

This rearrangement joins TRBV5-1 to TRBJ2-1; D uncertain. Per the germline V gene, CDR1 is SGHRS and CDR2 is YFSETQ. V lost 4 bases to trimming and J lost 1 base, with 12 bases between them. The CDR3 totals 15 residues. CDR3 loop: CASSVGFPSYNEQFF. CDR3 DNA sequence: TGCGCCAGCAGCGTTGGATTTCCTTCCTACAATGAGCAGTTCTTC.

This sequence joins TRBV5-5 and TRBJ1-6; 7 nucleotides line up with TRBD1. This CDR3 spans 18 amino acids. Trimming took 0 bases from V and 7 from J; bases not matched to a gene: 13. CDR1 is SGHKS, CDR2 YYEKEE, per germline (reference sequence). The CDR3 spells CASSLEQGQDWGNSPLHF. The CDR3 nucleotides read TGTGCCAGCAGCTTGGAACAGGGGCAGGATTGGGGCAATTCACCCCTCCACTTT.